What follows are 24 T cell receptor beta chains derived from one specimen sequenced in a study of T cell changes during pregnancy in multiple sclerosis. Produced via immunoSEQ multiplex PCR; TCRdb's table is partial and in-frame only. Of tens of thousands of clones listed, around 94% are singletons. Sequenced material: peripheral blood, taken in the third trimester of pregnancy. The receptors shown here come from a female donor with multiple sclerosis, enrolled in a pregnancy study.

Points on this clone: The conserved closing phenylalanine or tryptophan is absent in this CDR3, likely reflecting a read error. No DNA is shown, since the ends of the CDR3 on it are uncertain; the CDR3 is the one TCRdb lists. The V call is TRBV3-1 (or the pseudogene TRBV3-2), the J call TRBJ1-2; the table's D call of TRBD1 was not tested on the DNA. Per germline, CDR1 LGHDT and CDR2 YNNKEL (reference sequence). The CDR3 has 8 residues if both end residues are counted. CDR3 protein: CASSPGTT.

V and J are TRBV28 and TRBJ2-2; 9 positions match TRBD1. The CDR3 runs 15 residues. The V gene's germline CDR1 is MDHEN and CDR2 SYDVKM. V shed 2 bases and J 6 bases; nucleotides not matched to a gene: 4. This CDR3 is CASSLGQGWPGELFF. In nucleotides, the CDR3 is TGTGCCAGCAGTTTAGGACAGGGGTGGCCCGGGGAGCTGTTTTTT.

The V call is TRBV4-1, the J call TRBJ1-1; D gene ambiguous. From germline, CDR1 is MGHRA and CDR2 YSYEKL. This CDR3 spans 12 amino acids. The V gene lost 4 bases and the J gene lost 1 base, with 4 bases spanning the gap. This CDR3 reads CASSRRNTEAFF. CDR3 nucleotides: TGCGCCAGCAGCCGCAGGAACACTGAAGCTTTCTTT.

The J gene is TRBJ1-5, the V gene TRBV6-6; D is unclear. The CDR3 is 13 amino acids. Germline assignment: CDR1 MNHNY and CDR2 SVGAGI (reference sequence). Trimming cost V 2 bases and J 7 bases, with 9 bases left between them. CDR3 bases: TGTGCCAGCAGTTACCTCGAGTCCCAGCCCCAGCATTTT. It translates to CASSYLESQPQHF.

This chain connects TRBV5-4 to TRBJ2-3; weak D call: TRBD2 (5 bases). The CDR3 length is 13 residues. The germline V and J ends were trimmed by 4 bases and 0 bases, with 6 bases remaining between them. The germline V gene has CDR1 SGHNT and CDR2 YYREEE (reference sequence). The CDR3, as DNA: TGTGCCAGCAGCAGGACTAGCACAGATACGCAGTATTTT. Protein: CASSRTSTDTQYF.

V and J are TRBV6-5 and TRBJ2-1, with 13 nucleotides matching TRBD2. Germline-derived CDR1 and CDR2 are MNHEY and SVGAGI. Germline trimming cut 10 bases from V and 4 bases from J; bases unmatched to any gene: 7. This CDR3 spans 15 amino acids. The CDR3 DNA reads TGTGCCAACTCGACTAGCGGGAGGCAGTACAATGAGCAGTTCTTC. As protein: CANSTSGRQYNEQFF.

This chain links TRBV6-5 with TRBJ2-7, with 9 nucleotides matching TRBD1. Germline CDR1 reads MNHEY; CDR2 reads SVGAGI. Germline trimming cut 6 bases from V and 6 bases from J; bases unmatched to any gene: 6. The CDR3 is made up of 13 amino acids. CDR3 nucleotides: TGTGCCAGCAGCAGAGAACAGGGGGCCGAGCAGTACTTC. This codes for CASSREQGAEQYF.

The rearrangement links TRBV18 to TRBJ2-3, with TRBD1 identical over 9 bases. Germline V CDR1 and CDR2: KGHSH, LQKENI. V gave up 1 base and J gave up 3 bases; unmatched junction bases: 8. This CDR3 is built from 17 residues. CDR3: CASSPLQLTGGTDTQYF. CDR3 bases: TGTGCCAGCTCACCACTTCAATTGACAGGGGGGACAGATACGCAGTATTTT.

The gene calls are TRBV19 and TRBJ2-7, with D tentatively TRBD1 (6 bases). Germline V gives CDR1 LNHDA, CDR2 SQIVND (reference sequence). Trimming shortened V by 4 bases and J by 6 bases, and 16 bases separated the two germline ends. The CDR3 covers 14 residues. In DNA, the CDR3 is TGTGCCAGTAGTAGTGTCAGGGGAATCAGCGAGCAGTACTTC. Residues: CASSSVRGISEQYF.

The V gene is TRBV2, the J gene TRBJ2-7; D gene uncertain. Germline values: CDR1 SNHLY, CDR2 FYNNEI. The CDR3 has 13 amino acids. V lost 8 bases to trimming and J lost 2 bases, with 13 bases between them. The CDR3 DNA reads as TGTGCCAGCTTCCCCTCCGAGGCCTACGAGCAGTACTTC. Its translation: CASFPSEAYEQYF.

The chain employs TRBV28 and TRBJ2-4; TRBD1 agrees at 9 bases. V shed 8 bases and J 6 bases; nucleotides not matched to a gene: 8. Germline loops: CDR1 MDHEN, CDR2 SYDVKM. The CDR3 length is 14 residues. The CDR3 sequence: CASRTGGTGNIQYF. The CDR3 DNA follows: TGTGCCAGCCGTACAGGGGGCACGGGAAACATTCAGTACTTC.

The chain combines TRBV28 with TRBJ2-6; 7 bases match TRBD2. The V and J ends lost 4 bases and 0 bases, in that order; junction bases with no gene match: 9. Germline V lookup: CDR1 MDHEN, CDR2 SYDVKM. The length of the CDR3 is 18 residues. The CDR3 protein is CASSSAGRPISGANVLTF. The CDR3 DNA sequence: TGTGCCAGCAGTTCAGCGGGACGTCCCATCTCTGGGGCCAACGTCCTGACTTTC. Using reference TRBV28 and TRBJ2-6 for the parts outside the CDR3, the full variable domain is DVKVTQSSRYLVKRTGEKVFLECVQDMDHENMFWYRQDPGLGLRLIYFSYDVKMKEKGDIPEGYSVSREKKERFSLILESASTNQTSMYLCASSSAGRPISGANVLTFGAGSRLTVL.

V is TRBV2 and J is TRBJ1-1; no reliable D call. From germline, CDR1 is SNHLY and CDR2 FYNNEI. Deletions cut 4 bases from V and 0 bases from J, with 6 bases between. The CDR3 runs to 13 residues. CDR3 sequence: CASSVTVNTEAFF. CDR3 nucleotide sequence: TGTGCCAGCAGTGTTACTGTGAACACTGAAGCTTTCTTT.

This clone was seen once. This chain connects TRBV5-1 to TRBJ2-1, with 15 bases fitting TRBD2. Trimming at V came to 2 bases and at J to 0 bases, leaving 3 bases not matched to a gene. The CDR3 is 18 residues long. The germline V gene encodes CDR1 SGHRS and CDR2 YFSETQ. CDR3 in amino acids: CASSFGLAGGSSYNEQFF. CDR3 nucleotide sequence: TGCGCCAGCAGCTTCGGACTAGCGGGAGGGAGCTCCTACAATGAGCAGTTCTTC. Full variable domain (remainder filled in from reference TRBV5-1 and TRBJ2-1): KAGVTQTPRYLIKTRGQQVTLSCSPISGHRSVSWYQQTPGQGLQFLFEYFSETQRNKGNFPGRFSGRQFSNSRSEMNVSTLELGDSALYLCASSFGLAGGSSYNEQFFGPGTRLTVL.

In regard to this clone: One end of the junction varies from germline; a read error may be responsible. V usage is TRBV7-8 and J usage is TRBJ2-3, with D possibly matching TRBD2 (6 bases). Germline CDR1 and CDR2: SGHVS and FQNEAQ. The CDR3 has 14 residues. In DNA, the CDR3 is TGTGCCAGCAGCTCCCGGGGGATCACAAATACGCAGTATTTT. It yields the protein CASSSRGITNTQYF.

CDR3 protein: CASSGQRTTAGYF. The CDR3 DNA reads TGTGCCAGCAGCGGACAACGTACAACGGCAGGGTACTTC. The chain has TRBV28 and TRBJ2-7; TRBD1 might be the D (5 bases). Germline CDR1 reads MDHEN; CDR2 reads SYDVKM. Trimming took 6 bases from V and 12 from J, leaving 21 bases between them. The CDR3 consists of 13 residues.

V and J are TRBV27 and TRBJ2-4; D unclear. CDR1 is MNHEY, CDR2 SMNVEV, per germline (reference sequence). The germline V and J ends were trimmed by 4 bases and 1 base, with 5 bases remaining between them. The CDR3 consists of 13 residues. The CDR3 loop reads CASSSSAKNIQYF. CDR3 DNA sequence: TGTGCCAGCAGTTCTAGTGCCAAAAACATTCAGTACTTC.

The CDR3 DNA reads as TGTGCCAGCAGCTTCGGGCGGGGAAGGTACGAGCAGTACTTC. Translating gives CASSFGRGRYEQYF. V is TRBV27 and J is TRBJ2-7; D perhaps matches TRBD2 (6 bases). Trimming cost V 6 bases and J 4 bases, with 16 bases left between them. Germline V CDR1 and CDR2: MNHEY, SMNVEV (reference sequence). This CDR3 region has 14 residues.

V usage is TRBV2 and J usage is TRBJ1-1; D not certain. Germline V gene lookup returns CDR1 SNHLY and CDR2 FYNNEI. The CDR3 is 13 residues long. V lost 4 bases and J lost 5, with 11 bases in between. For the CDR3, the DNA is TGTGCCAGCAGTGGCGGACGGAGGACTGAAGCTTTCTTT. Translation: CASSGGRRTEAFF.

V usage is TRBV27 and J usage is TRBJ1-5; D call uncertain. The CDR3 length is 14 residues. The V end lost 5 bases, the J end lost 7 bases, and 15 bases lay between the germline ends. CDR1 is MNHEY, CDR2 SMNVEV, per germline (reference sequence). DNA for the CDR3: TGTGCCAGCAGTCTCCACGCGCGAGGGCAGCCCCAGCATTTT. This gives the protein CASSLHARGQPQHF.

The chain is built from TRBV5-1 and TRBJ1-2; D is possibly TRBD1 (5 bases). The germline V and J ends were trimmed by 6 bases and 5 bases, with 14 bases remaining between them. CDR3 length: 13 amino acids. Germline values: CDR1 SGHRS, CDR2 YFSETQ. CDR3 sequence: CASKHRMGYGYTF. The DNA for the CDR3 is TGCGCCAGCAAGCACAGGATGGGATATGGCTACACCTTC.

This sequence joins TRBV25-1 and TRBJ1-5; D is unresolved. CDR1 and CDR2 from the germline V gene are MGHDK and SYGVNS. V shed 0 bases and J shed 4 bases, with 7 bases lying between them. The length of the CDR3 is 14 residues. In DNA form, the CDR3 reads TGTGCCAGCAGTGAATATGGAGGGAATCAGCCCCAGCATTTT. Translated, it gives CASSEYGGNQPQHF.

This clone is a singleton in its sample. The rearrangement uses TRBV5-1 and TRBJ1-4; D perhaps matches TRBD1 (6 bases). In germline, CDR1 is SGHRS, CDR2 YFSETQ. CDR3 length: 15 residues. Trimming removed 0 bases at V and 8 bases at J, with 14 bases between. CDR3 loop: CASSLGGGAGEKLFF. CDR3 coding DNA: TGCGCCAGCAGCTTGGGTGGGGGGGCCGGAGAAAAACTGTTTTTT.

The chain couples TRBV4-2 to TRBJ2-2; 7 bases agree with TRBD2. The CDR3 totals 18 residues. The germline V gene has CDR1 LGHNA and CDR2 YNFKEQ. V shed 3 bases and J 3 bases; nucleotides not matched to a gene: 13. CDR3 region: CASSQGDSGFKDTGELFF. As DNA, the CDR3 is TGTGCCAGCAGCCAGGGGGATAGCGGGTTTAAGGACACCGGGGAGCTGTTTTTT.